The 27 T cell receptor beta chains listed next were all sequenced from one sample in a study of shared clonotypes between healthy human individuals. Using immunoSEQ multiplex PCR, the repertoire was profiled, and TCRdb retains in-frame clones only, with some absent. The sample has 550,000 to 850,000 clones, about 74% seen once. The sequenced material came from memory CD4+ T cells sorted from blood. Subset of the sample: CD45RA-negative fraction. Receptors originate from a woman aged 25 to 39 in good health.

CDR3 DNA: TGTGCCAGCAGCCATGGGGTGCTGCCAGCCAAAAACATTCAGTACTTC. This sequence encodes CASSHGVLPAKNIQYF. The chain couples TRBV11-1 to TRBJ2-4; unclear D gene. This CDR3 spans 16 amino acids. Trimming left V 5 bases short and J 0 bases short, with 14 bases between. The V gene's germline CDR1 is SGHAT and CDR2 FQDESV (reference sequence). Together with reference TRBV11-1 and TRBJ2-4, the CDR3 gives the full variable domain: EAEVAQSPRYKITEKSQAVAFWCDPISGHATLYWYRQILGQGPELLVQFQDESVVDDSQLPKDRFSAERLKGVDSTLKIQPAELGDSAMYLCASSHGVLPAKNIQYFGAGTRLSVL.

The CDR3 nucleotides are TGTGCCAGCAGTCGTGACGGAAACTCTAACTATGGCTACACCTTC. Translating gives CASSRDGNSNYGYTF. The gene calls are TRBV6-5 and TRBJ1-2; D remains unclear. The V gene's germline CDR1 is MNHEY and CDR2 SVGAGI. Trimming removed 5 bases from V and 0 bases from J, with 13 bases in between. CDR3 size: 15 residues.

V is TRBV5-8 and J is TRBJ1-3; the D gene is possibly TRBD1 (5 bases). This CDR3 spans 16 amino acids. The V gene's germline CDR1 is SGHTS and CDR2 YDEGEE. The V gene lost 5 bases and the J gene lost 2 bases, with 17 bases spanning the gap. The CDR3 sequence is CASRPGAGRPGNTIYF. The CDR3 coding sequence is TGTGCCAGCAGGCCCGGGGCCGGAAGACCTGGAAACACCATATATTTT.

This clone was counted a few times. The V gene is TRBV5-1, the J gene TRBJ2-7; 11 bases agree with TRBD1. Germline CDR1 reads SGHRS; CDR2 reads YFSETQ. With 6 bases clipped from V and 7 bases from J, the junction kept 12 bases outside the gene matches. The CDR3 runs 15 residues. Here the CDR3 DNA reads TGCGCCAGCAACCAGGGACAGGGGGACTCCGGAGAGCAGTACTTC. Translation: CASNQGQGDSGEQYF.

This chain uses TRBV5-1 with TRBJ2-5; TRBD1 matches 7 bases. The CDR3 is 15 residues long. Germline CDR1 and CDR2: SGHRS and YFSETQ. The ends lost 5 bases at V and 5 bases at J; junction bases unmatched: 12. CDR3 residues: CASSPHTGVGETQYF. The CDR3 coding sequence is TGCGCCAGCAGTCCCCACACAGGGGTTGGGGAGACCCAGTACTTC.

The rearrangement uses TRBV5-6 and TRBJ2-7; no definite D call. The CDR3 runs 15 residues. V gave up 3 bases and J gave up 0 bases, with 13 bases separating them. Germline lookup yields CDR1 SGHDT and CDR2 YYEEEE. In DNA form, the CDR3 reads TGTGCCAGCAGCTCCGAGTCCTTCATCTCCTACGAGCAGTACTTC. Translation gives CASSSESFISYEQYF.

This clone was picked up a small number of times. The chain joins TRBV19 to TRBJ1-4; D uncertain. The V end was cut by 7 bases, the J end by 3 bases, with 18 bases between. This CDR3 spans 16 amino acids. Germline lookup yields CDR1 LNHDA and CDR2 SQIVND (reference sequence). DNA of the CDR3: TGTGCCAGTATCCCGCGGGGAACGATGGCTAATGAAAAACTGTTTTTT. Translation: CASIPRGTMANEKLFF.

The rearrangement links TRBV14 to TRBJ2-3; 9 nucleotides align to TRBD2. The trim removed 6 bases at V and 1 base at J, leaving 5 bases unmatched. The length of the CDR3 is 15 residues. CDR1 is SGHDN, CDR2 FVKESK, per germline. The CDR3 nucleotides read TGTGCCAGCAGTCTGACTAGCGGCCGCACAGATACGCAGTATTTT. Its translation is CASSLTSGRTDTQYF.

In its sample, this clone was seen a few times. The V gene is TRBV2, the J gene TRBJ2-5, with 9 bases lining up with TRBD1. CDR1 SNHLY and CDR2 FYNNEI come from the germline V gene. The CDR3 is 17 residues long. The ends lost 4 bases at V and 0 bases at J; junction bases unmatched: 9. The CDR3 nucleotides are TGTGCCAGCAGTGTGGGGACAGGGCTTCGGAACCAAGAGACCCAGTACTTC. It codes for CASSVGTGLRNQETQYF.

The rearrangement links TRBV19 to TRBJ2-4; D is unresolved. Germline-derived CDR1 and CDR2 are LNHDA and SQIVND (reference sequence). The CDR3 is 13 residues long. V was clipped by 7 bases and J by 1 base, with 8 bases between them. The CDR3 reads CASNDVAKNIQYF. CDR3 coding DNA: TGTGCCAGTAATGATGTCGCCAAAAACATTCAGTACTTC.

This clone appeared once. The rearrangement joins TRBV6-1 to TRBJ2-1; 14 positions agree with TRBD2. With V trimmed by 7 bases and J by 5 bases, 4 bases remained unmatched. CDR1 is MNHNS and CDR2 is SASEGT in the germline V gene. The CDR3 consists of 15 residues. The CDR3 is CASNPGLAGDNEQFF. The DNA of the CDR3 is TGTGCCAGCAACCCGGGACTAGCGGGGGACAATGAGCAGTTCTTC.

V and J are TRBV19 and TRBJ2-7; TRBD2 might be the D (5 bases). The CDR3 length is 14 residues. Looked up from germline, CDR1 is LNHDA and CDR2 is SQIVND (reference sequence). Trimming pared 6 bases from V and 2 bases from J, leaving 14 bases between. The DNA for the CDR3 is TGTGCCAGTAGACGAGAGGCCGGGACCTACGAGCAGTACTTC. It yields the protein CASRREAGTYEQYF.

The V and J genes are TRBV18 and TRBJ1-1; D gene ambiguous. The germline V and J ends were trimmed by 6 bases and 1 base, with 12 bases remaining between them. The CDR3 loop spans 14 amino acids. Germline-derived CDR1 and CDR2 are KGHSH and LQKENI. CDR3 DNA sequence: TGTGCCAGCTCCCCCTTCGGGGAGAACACTGAAGCTTTCTTT. It translates to CASSPFGENTEAFF.

CDR3 nucleotide sequence: TGTGCCAGCAGAACAGAGGGGTTCGGGACAGGGATTGAAGAGACCCAGTACTTC. Protein sequence: CASRTEGFGTGIEETQYF. This chain joins TRBV7-8 and TRBJ2-5, with 9 bases identical to TRBD1. This CDR3 has 18 amino acids. CDR1 and CDR2 (germline): SGHVS, FQNEAQ. V lost 6 bases to trimming and J lost 3 bases; unmatched junction nucleotides: 17.

This clone came up many times. This sequence joins TRBV18 and TRBJ2-7; 7 positions match TRBD1. The V segment lost 2 bases and the J segment 0 bases; nucleotides outside the gene matches: 4. Germline CDR1 is KGHSH and CDR2 is LQKENI. This CDR3 comprises 15 residues. The CDR3 here is CASSPLQGSSYEQYF. The CDR3, as DNA: TGTGCCAGCTCACCATTACAGGGGTCCTCCTACGAGCAGTACTTC. Based on the CDR3 plus reference TRBV18 and TRBJ2-7, the full variable domain is NAGVMQNPRHLVRRRGQEARLRCSPMKGHSHVYWYRQLPEEGLKFMVYLQKENIIDESGMPKERFSAEFPKEGPSILRIQQVVRGDSAAYFCASSPLQGSSYEQYFGPGTRLTVT.

This clone showed up just a few times. The rearrangement joins TRBV5-8 to TRBJ2-6; no firm D call. The CDR3 sequence is 16 residues long. Per the germline V gene, CDR1 is SGHTS and CDR2 is YDEGEE. V lost 0 bases and J lost 0, with 7 bases in between. This CDR3 is CASSLALSSGANVLTF. CDR3 nucleotides: TGTGCCAGCAGCTTGGCCCTGTCCTCTGGGGCCAACGTCCTGACTTTC.

The rearrangement joins TRBV16 to TRBJ1-2; D possibly corresponds to TRBD1 (5 bases). CDR1 is KGHSY, CDR2 FQNENV, per germline. The CDR3 has 12 amino acids. Deletions cut 5 bases from V and 1 base from J, with 5 bases between. This CDR3 reads CASSDSNYGYTF. Here the CDR3 DNA reads TGTGCCAGCAGCGACAGTAACTATGGCTACACCTTC.

With regard to this clone: Other DNA sequences in this sample translate to the same CDR3. The chain uses TRBV11-2 and TRBJ2-2; D unclear. The CDR3 extends over 13 amino acids. CDR1 and CDR2 from the germline V gene are SGHAT and FQNNGV. The ends were cut back, 0 bases at V and 6 bases at J, with 5 bases in the middle. This CDR3 is CASSLDRPGELFF. In DNA form, the CDR3 reads TGTGCCAGCAGCTTAGACAGGCCCGGGGAGCTGTTTTTT.

This clone appeared a single time. V usage is TRBV7-9 and J usage is TRBJ2-1; D tentatively fits TRBD1 or TRBD2 (6 bases each). V was cut by 3 bases and J by 7 bases, with 16 bases left in between. Germline V gives CDR1 SEHNR, CDR2 FQNEAQ (reference sequence). This CDR3 region has 15 residues. This CDR3 is CASSFRQEGFNEQFF. The DNA of the CDR3 is TGTGCCAGCAGCTTCAGACAGGAGGGGTTTAATGAGCAGTTCTTC. Full variable domain (remainder filled in from reference TRBV7-9 and TRBJ2-1): DTGVSQNPRHKITKRGQNVTFRCDPISEHNRLYWYRQTLGQGPEFLTYFQNEAQLEKSRLLSDRFSAERPKGSFSTLEIQRTEQGDSAMYLCASSFRQEGFNEQFFGPGTRLTVL.

This CDR3 is CASSFHENTEAFF. CDR3 nucleotide sequence: TGTGCCAGCAGCTTTCATGAAAACACTGAAGCTTTCTTT. The rearrangement joins TRBV7-2 to TRBJ1-1; D is unresolved. The CDR3 length is 13 residues. Germline V gene lookup returns CDR1 SGHTA and CDR2 FQGNSA. Trimming cost V 3 bases and J 2 bases, with 7 bases left between them.

V and J are TRBV11-1 and TRBJ2-1, with TRBD2 matching 7 bases. Trimming took 3 bases from V and 5 from J; bases not matched to a gene: 4. The CDR3 consists of 14 residues. Germline values: CDR1 SGHAT, CDR2 FQDESV (reference sequence). CDR3 amino acids: CASSFPSGDNEQFF. DNA for the CDR3: TGTGCCAGCAGCTTTCCTAGCGGCGACAATGAGCAGTTCTTC.

This chain connects TRBV18 to TRBJ2-7, with D tentatively TRBD1 (6 bases). V was shortened by 6 bases and J by 5 bases, with 20 bases between the two germline ends. Germline values: CDR1 KGHSH, CDR2 LQKENI. The CDR3 covers 15 residues. The CDR3 loop reads CASSPTPQGINEQYF. CDR3 bases: TGTGCCAGCTCCCCCACCCCACAGGGAATAAACGAGCAGTACTTC.

This clone appeared a single time. This chain uses TRBV27 with TRBJ2-2; 8 nucleotides align to TRBD2. The CDR3 consists of 15 residues. Germline V gives CDR1 MNHEY, CDR2 SMNVEV (reference sequence). The ends lost 5 bases at V and 5 bases at J; junction bases unmatched: 7. DNA for the CDR3: TGTGCCAGCAGTATCAGCGGGAGTTGGACCGGGGAGCTGTTTTTT. It specifies CASSISGSWTGELFF.

V and J are TRBV15 and TRBJ1-5; D is undetermined. The CDR3 contains 14 residues. The germline gives CDR1 LNHNV, CDR2 YYDKDF (reference sequence). Trimming left V 5 bases short and J 4 bases short, with 12 bases between. The CDR3 coding sequence is TGTGCCACCAGCGGTGGACTGGGGAATCAGCCCCAGCATTTT. Encoded protein: CATSGGLGNQPQHF.

The chain couples TRBV28 to TRBJ2-1; no firm D call. The CDR3 runs 13 residues. Germline V gene sequence: CDR1 MDHEN, CDR2 SYDVKM. V dropped 3 bases and J dropped 7 bases, with 10 bases sitting between them. The CDR3 DNA follows: TGTGCCAGCAGTTTTCCAGTGGTGAATGAGCAGTTCTTC. It is translated as CASSFPVVNEQFF.

The V and J genes are TRBV7-3 and TRBJ1-5; a possible D gene is TRBD1 (6 bases). The CDR3 covers 18 residues. Germline V lookup: CDR1 SGHTA, CDR2 FQGTGA. The ends were cut back, 2 bases at V and 1 base at J, with 18 bases in the middle. The CDR3 loop is CASSLGSFGQRSNQPQHF. CDR3 coding DNA: TGTGCCAGCAGCTTAGGTTCATTTGGACAGAGAAGCAATCAGCCCCAGCATTTT.

This chain uses TRBV28 with TRBJ2-5, with a possible D match to TRBD1 (5 bases). The tail of the sequence fits TRBJ2-7 better, so the J call may be wrong. CDR1 MDHEN and CDR2 SYDVKM come from the germline V gene. The CDR3 loop spans 14 amino acids. This chain's CDR3 is CASSLRRQSYEQYF. The CDR3 DNA reads as TGTGCCAGCAGTTTAAGGCGACAGTCCTACGAGCAGTACTTC.